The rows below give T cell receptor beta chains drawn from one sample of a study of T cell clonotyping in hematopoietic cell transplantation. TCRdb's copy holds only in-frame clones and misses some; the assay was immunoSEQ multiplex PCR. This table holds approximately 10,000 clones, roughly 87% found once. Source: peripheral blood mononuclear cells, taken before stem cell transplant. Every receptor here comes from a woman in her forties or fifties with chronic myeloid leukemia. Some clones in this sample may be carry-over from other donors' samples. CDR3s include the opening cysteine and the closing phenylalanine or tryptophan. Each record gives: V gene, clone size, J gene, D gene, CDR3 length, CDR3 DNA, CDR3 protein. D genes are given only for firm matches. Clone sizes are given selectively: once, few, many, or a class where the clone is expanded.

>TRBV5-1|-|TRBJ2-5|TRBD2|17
TGCGCCAGCAGCCATGGGACTAGCGGCTCGTACCAAGAGACCCAGTACTTC
CASSHGTSGSYQETQYF
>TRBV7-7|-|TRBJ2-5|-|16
TGTGCTAGCAGCTCGCAGGGCCCGGGGATGAAAGAGACCCAGTACTTC
CASSSQGPGMKETQYF
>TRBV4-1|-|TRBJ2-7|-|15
TGCGCCAGCAGCCAAGTCGAAACAGGGATCTACGAGCAGTACTTC
CASSQVETGIYEQYF
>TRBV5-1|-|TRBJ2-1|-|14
TGCGCCAGCAGCTTGTCGGTCACCCGCAATGAGCAGTTCTTC
CASSLSVTRNEQFF
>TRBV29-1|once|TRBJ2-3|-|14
TGCAGCGCCGAGGGGTATTCGGGGGCAGATACGCAGTATTTT
CSAEGYSGADTQYF
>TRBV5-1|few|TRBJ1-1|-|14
TGCGCCAGCAGCTTGGGACAGGACTACACTGAAGCTTTCTTT
CASSLGQDYTEAFF
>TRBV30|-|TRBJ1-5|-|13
TGTGCCTGGAGTGTAAATAGCAATCAGCCCCAGCATTTT
CAWSVNSNQPQHF
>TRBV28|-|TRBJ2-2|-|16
TGTGCCAGCAGTTTTCTGCGGCAGAGAAACACCGGGGAGCTGTTTTTT
CASSFLRQRNTGELFF
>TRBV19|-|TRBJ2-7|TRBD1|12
TGTGCCAGCGGGACAGGGGACATCCGGCAGTACTTC
CASGTGDIRQYF
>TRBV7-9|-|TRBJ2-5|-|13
TGTGCCAGCACCCCGCCGCGGCAAGAGACCCAGTACTTC
CASTPPRQETQYF
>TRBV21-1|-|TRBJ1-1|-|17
TGTGCCAGCAGCAACGAACGAGATGGTCCCGCGGACAGAGAAGCTTTCTTT
CASSNERDGPADREAFF